What follows are 23 T cell receptor beta chains derived from one specimen sequenced in a study of CD8+CD57+ T cells in acquired aplastic anemia. Sequencing involved patients with CD8+CD57+ cell expansion previously shown by flow cytometry. Genomic DNA constituted the template upon which TCR beta VDJ and CDR3 profiling was performed. In TCRdb, the reads were re-called with MiXCR into one record per CDR3 protein. The sample records 250,000 to 350,000 distinct CDR3 sequences, 56% being singletons. What was sequenced was sorted CD4+, CD8+, or CD8+CD57+ T cells (not recorded which) from PBMCs. The origin of the receptors is a human donor with aplastic anemia.

This clonotype was picked up many times. The CDR3 is CASSLGTNSYEQYF. Written as DNA, the CDR3 is TGTGCCAGCAGCTTAGGTACCAACTCCTACGAGCAGTACTTC. The chain employs TRBV7-9 and TRBJ2-7; D not certain. The CDR3 runs to 14 residues. V was shortened by 1 base and J by 0 bases, with 7 bases between the two germline ends. Germline CDR1 is SEHNR and CDR2 is FQNEAQ (reference sequence).

Points on this clonotype: The junction differs from germline at one of its ends, possibly a read error. The chain carries TRBV5-1 and TRBJ2-1; possibly TRBD2 for D (6 bases). CDR1 is SGHRS and CDR2 is YFSETQ in the germline V gene. The CDR3 loop spans 17 amino acids. The CDR3 loop is CASSSGGGRSSCNGQFF. The DNA of the CDR3 is TGCGCCAGCAGCTCCGGGGGTGGGAGGAGCTCCTGCAATGGGCAGTTCTTC.

The gene calls are TRBV24-1 and TRBJ2-7; tentatively, D is TRBD2 (7 bases). The CDR3 has 16 amino acids. Germline loops: CDR1 KGHDR, CDR2 SFDVKD. Trimming removed 4 bases from V and 2 bases from J, with 17 bases in between. CDR3 DNA: TGTGCCACCAGTGACGCAGCGCGGGGGCCTCCCTACGAGCAGTACTTC. Encoded protein: CATSDAARGPPYEQYF.

This clonotype was detected ten times or more. The chain joins TRBV11-2 to TRBJ2-3; no definite D call. V was clipped by 6 bases and J by 2 bases, with 6 bases between them. This CDR3 region has 12 residues. CDR1 and CDR2 from the germline V gene are SGHAT and FQNNGV. The CDR3 nucleotides are TGTGCCAGCAGTTTCCTCACAGATACGCAGTATTTT. It specifies CASSFLTDTQYF.

The chain links TRBV5-1 to TRBJ1-2; D not resolved. Germline V CDR1 and CDR2: SGHRS, YFSETQ. The CDR3 sequence is 14 residues long. Trimming pared 0 bases from V and 2 bases from J, leaving 8 bases between. CDR3 sequence (DNA): TGCGCCAGCAGCTTGGGCCAGGACAACTATGGCTACACCTTC. Translation: CASSLGQDNYGYTF.

V gene TRBV2 combines with J gene TRBJ1-5; 9 bases match TRBD1. Trimming removed 8 bases from V and 1 base from J; junction bases left unmatched: 9. CDR3 size: 16 residues. CDR1 and CDR2 from the germline V gene are SNHLY and FYNNEI. The CDR3 region is CASETGTGRSNQPQHF. Here the CDR3 DNA reads TGTGCCAGCGAGACCGGGACAGGGAGAAGCAATCAGCCCCAGCATTTT.

V usage is TRBV7-2 and J usage is TRBJ2-1; 8 nucleotides align to TRBD1. V lost 3 bases, J lost 0 bases, and 7 bases stayed unmatched. The germline gives CDR1 SGHTA, CDR2 FQGNSA. This CDR3 spans 17 amino acids. CDR3 DNA sequence: TGTGCCAGCAGCTTCCCAGGGGGCCCCGTCTCCTACAATGAGCAGTTCTTC. It translates to CASSFPGGPVSYNEQFF.

This chain links TRBV7-2 with TRBJ2-7, with TRBD1 matching 7 bases. Trimming cost V 6 bases and J 3 bases; bases outside gene matches: 5. Germline loops: CDR1 SGHTA, CDR2 FQGNSA. The CDR3 spans 13 residues. CDR3 residues: CASRRDRDYEQYF. Written as DNA, the CDR3 is TGTGCCAGCAGACGGGACAGAGACTACGAGCAGTACTTC.

V is TRBV15 and J is TRBJ1-5; 10 nucleotides match TRBD1. CDR3 size: 18 residues. With V trimmed by 8 bases and J by 0 bases, 13 bases remained unmatched. Germline-derived CDR1 and CDR2 are LNHNV and YYDKDF (reference sequence). CDR3 amino acids: CATGSTRTGGDSNQPQHF. The CDR3 DNA reads TGTGCCACCGGATCCACGCGGACAGGGGGGGATAGCAATCAGCCCCAGCATTTT.

This clonotype was counted at least ten times. V gene TRBV5-1 combines with J gene TRBJ2-7; D remains ambiguous. Germline CDR1 is SGHRS and CDR2 is YFSETQ. Trimming stripped 0 bases from V and 5 bases from J, with 9 bases between. The length of the CDR3 is 13 residues. Here the CDR3 reads CASSLVGYDEQYF. In nucleotides, the CDR3 is TGCGCCAGCAGCTTGGTCGGGTATGACGAGCAGTACTTC.

The chain employs TRBV7-9 and TRBJ2-1; D might be TRBD2 (5 bases). The CDR3 is made up of 14 amino acids. Trimming removed 5 bases at V and 3 bases at J, with 11 bases between. CDR1 is SEHNR, CDR2 FQNEAQ, per germline (reference sequence). This CDR3 is CASSGLDYYNEQFF. CDR3 sequence (DNA): TGTGCCAGCAGCGGACTGGATTACTACAATGAGCAGTTCTTC.

J is TRBJ1-2 and V is TRBV7-2; D is undetermined. V was trimmed by 1 base and J by 4 bases, leaving 10 bases between them. In germline, CDR1 is SGHTA, CDR2 FQGNSA. The CDR3 sequence is 14 residues long. CDR3 nucleotides: TGTGCCAGCAGCTTAGATCTAGGGTTCTATGGCTACACCTTC. Its translation: CASSLDLGFYGYTF.

This clonotype was detected ten times or more. The V call is TRBV20-1, the J call TRBJ1-5; no firm D call. The V gene's germline CDR1 is DFQATT and CDR2 SNEGSKA (reference sequence). The V and J ends lost 4 bases and 6 bases respectively, with 13 bases between them. This CDR3 comprises 13 residues. CDR3 DNA: TGCAGTGCTACGGTATCCCCCCGTCAGCCCCAGCATTTT. Residues: CSATVSPRQPQHF.

V and J are TRBV5-6 and TRBJ2-2; D remains unclear. The germline V and J ends were trimmed by 0 bases and 2 bases, with 8 bases remaining between them. This CDR3 spans 15 amino acids. CDR1 SGHDT and CDR2 YYEEEE come from the germline V gene. The CDR3 nucleotides read TGTGCCAGCAGCTTGGCTAGGTACAACACCGGGGAGCTGTTTTTT. Its protein product is CASSLARYNTGELFF.

This chain uses TRBV29-1 with TRBJ1-2; 8 nucleotides align to TRBD1. CDR1 is SQVTM, CDR2 ANQGSEA, per germline. V shed 7 bases, J shed 7 bases, and the junction held 5 bases outside the gene matches. This CDR3 comprises 11 residues. CDR3 region: CSDRTGPGYTF. DNA for the CDR3: TGCAGCGATCGGACAGGGCCTGGCTACACCTTC. Filled out from reference TRBV29-1 and TRBJ1-2, the complete variable domain reads SAVISQKPSRDICQRGTSLTIQCQVDSQVTMMFWYRQQPGQSLTLIATANQGSEATYESGFVIDKFPISRPNLTFSTLTVSNMSPEDSSIYLCSDRTGPGYTFGSGTRLTVV.

The chain carries TRBV24-1 and TRBJ2-1, with D perhaps matching TRBD2 (5 bases). From germline, CDR1 is KGHDR and CDR2 SFDVKD. Between the trimmed V and J ends, which lost 9 bases and 5 bases, there was a span of 22 bases. The CDR3 covers 16 residues. The CDR3 region is CATSDIRRGIHNEQFF. The CDR3 DNA reads as TGTGCCACCTCAGACATAAGAAGAGGGATACACAATGAGCAGTTCTTC.

V gene TRBV7-2 combines with J gene TRBJ2-5; TRBD2 agrees at 12 bases. Losses at the gene ends were 1 base for V and 3 bases for J; bases not matched to a gene: 6. This CDR3 is built from 17 residues. Germline V CDR1 and CDR2: SGHTA, FQGNSA. The CDR3 region has the DNA TGTGCCAGCAGCTTAGGTCGTCGACTAGCGGGGGAAGAGACCCAGTACTTC. This encodes CASSLGRRLAGEETQYF. Full variable domain (missing parts from reference TRBV7-2 and TRBJ2-5): GAGVSQSPSNKVTEKGKDVELRCDPISGHTALYWYRQSLGQGLEFLIYFQGNSAPDKSGLPSDRFSAERTGGSVSTLTIQRTQQEDSAVYLCASSLGRRLAGEETQYFGPGTRLLVL.

This chain connects TRBV29-1 to TRBJ2-7; D is tentatively TRBD1 or TRBD2 (5 bases each). The CDR3 runs to 16 residues. The germline V gene encodes CDR1 SQVTM and CDR2 ANQGSEA. V lost 0 bases, J lost 6 bases, and 21 bases lay in between. CDR3 coding DNA: TGCAGCGTTGAAGACACATCTGGTGGGGCGGGCGGCGAGCAGTACTTC. Amino acids: CSVEDTSGGAGGEQYF.

The J gene is TRBJ2-1, the V gene TRBV20-1; D is unclear. Germline values: CDR1 DFQATT, CDR2 SNEGSKA (reference sequence). Trimming left V 0 bases short and J 0 bases short, with 15 bases between. The CDR3 extends over 17 amino acids. This CDR3 is CSARDIMGSSSYNEQFF. CDR3 sequence (DNA): TGCAGTGCTAGAGATATTATGGGCTCCAGCTCCTACAATGAGCAGTTCTTC.

The rearrangement uses TRBV29-1 and TRBJ2-5; 7 bases are shared with TRBD2. Trimming at V came to 3 bases and at J to 2 bases, leaving 12 bases not matched to a gene. The CDR3 consists of 16 residues. Germline V gives CDR1 SQVTM, CDR2 ANQGSEA. The CDR3 region is CSVDGMREYKQETQYF. The DNA for the CDR3 is TGCAGCGTTGACGGTATGCGGGAGTACAAGCAAGAGACCCAGTACTTC. The whole variable domain, remainder taken from reference TRBV29-1 and TRBJ2-5, is SAVISQKPSRDICQRGTSLTIQCQVDSQVTMMFWYRQQPGQSLTLIATANQGSEATYESGFVIDKFPISRPNLTFSTLTVSNMSPEDSSIYLCSVDGMREYKQETQYFGPGTRLLVL.

The chain uses TRBV7-9 and TRBJ1-1; D is unresolved. The V end was cut by 5 bases, the J end by 7 bases, with 11 bases between. This CDR3 is 12 amino acids long. Looked up from germline, CDR1 is SEHNR and CDR2 is FQNEAQ (reference sequence). The CDR3 bases are TGTGCCAGCAGCCCTTCACTTAATGAAGCTTTCTTT. It is translated as CASSPSLNEAFF.

V and J are TRBV19 and TRBJ2-2; D gene uncertain. The CDR3 has 14 residues. V lost 5 bases and J lost 3, with 10 bases in between. Germline V lookup: CDR1 LNHDA, CDR2 SQIVND (reference sequence). For the CDR3, the DNA is TGTGCCAGTAGTCCTCCGACCTACACCGGGGAGCTGTTTTTT. Its protein is CASSPPTYTGELFF.

This clonotype was observed many times. The gene calls are TRBV6-5 and TRBJ2-1; TRBD1 agrees at 7 bases. The CDR3 has 14 residues. Per the germline V gene, CDR1 is MNHEY and CDR2 is SVGAGI. V lost 0 bases to trimming and J lost 12 bases; unmatched junction nucleotides: 8. The CDR3: CASSYSYRDSRQFF. DNA of the CDR3: TGTGCCAGCAGTTACTCCTACCGGGACAGCCGGCAGTTCTTC.